The clone carrying this T cell receptor (beta chain) appeared a few times. The sample's time point: patch test 1, 2 weeks after DPC sensitization. Treatment described: therapeutic diphenylcyclopropenone sensitization with weekly scalp DPC. These data belong to a study of human T cells and chemical hapten exposure. Overall study: Application of 0.01% DPC to the upper back was done by patch test, with a reading at 6 days.

Trimming left V 4 bases short and J 2 bases short, with 14 bases between. Germline V lookup: CDR1 LGHDT, CDR2 YNNKEL (reference sequence). This CDR3 is built from 16 residues. Individual cDNA molecules in this library carried unique molecular identifiers. TCRdb processed the RACE reads anew with MiXCR; each CDR3 protein has one entry. The sample comprises around 380,000 distinct CDR3 sequences, roughly 5% of which are singletons, and under 3% rests with the top ten. This rearrangement joins TRBV3-1 to TRBJ1-4; unclear D gene. The receptor comes from a woman aged 50 to 60 with alopecia areata. Some clones in this sample may be carry-over from other donors' samples. Sequencing used whole blood, obtained in connection with sensitization to the hapten diphenylcyclopropenone (DPC). This chain's CDR3 is CASSLWSEGTNEKLFF. CDR3 sequence (DNA): TGTGCCAGCAGCCTTTGGTCAGAGGGCACTAATGAAAAACTGTTTTTT.